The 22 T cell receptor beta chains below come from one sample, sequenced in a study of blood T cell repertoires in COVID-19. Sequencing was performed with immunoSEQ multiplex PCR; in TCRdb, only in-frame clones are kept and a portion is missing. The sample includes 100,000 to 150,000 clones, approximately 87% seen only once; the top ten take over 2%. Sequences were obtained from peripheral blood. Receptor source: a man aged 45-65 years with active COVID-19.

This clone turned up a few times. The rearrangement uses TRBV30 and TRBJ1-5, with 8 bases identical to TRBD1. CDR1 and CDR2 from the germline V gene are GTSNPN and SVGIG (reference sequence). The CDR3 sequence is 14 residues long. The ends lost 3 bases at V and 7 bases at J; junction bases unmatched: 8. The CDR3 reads CAWRSDRDEQPQHF. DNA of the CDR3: TGTGCCTGGAGATCGGACAGGGACGAACAGCCCCAGCATTTT.

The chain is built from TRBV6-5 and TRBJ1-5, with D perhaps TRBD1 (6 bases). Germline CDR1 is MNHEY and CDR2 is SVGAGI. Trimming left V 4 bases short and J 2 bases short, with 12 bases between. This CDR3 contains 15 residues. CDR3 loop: CASSSGGLGNQPQHF. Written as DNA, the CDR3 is TGTGCCAGCAGTTCCGGGGGGCTCGGCAATCAGCCCCAGCATTTT.

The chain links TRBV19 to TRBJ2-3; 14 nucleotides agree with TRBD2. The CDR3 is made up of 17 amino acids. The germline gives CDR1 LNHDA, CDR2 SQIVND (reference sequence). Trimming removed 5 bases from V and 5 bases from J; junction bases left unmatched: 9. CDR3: CASSPLRLAGGRDTQYF. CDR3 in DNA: TGTGCCAGTAGTCCACTTCGACTAGCGGGGGGGCGAGATACGCAGTATTTT. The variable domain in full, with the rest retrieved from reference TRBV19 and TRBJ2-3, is DGGITQSPKYLFRKEGQNVTLSCEQNLNHDAMYWYRQDPGQGLRLIYYSQIVNDFQKGDIAEGYSVSREKKESFPLTVTSAQKNPTAFYLCASSPLRLAGGRDTQYFGPGTRLTVL.

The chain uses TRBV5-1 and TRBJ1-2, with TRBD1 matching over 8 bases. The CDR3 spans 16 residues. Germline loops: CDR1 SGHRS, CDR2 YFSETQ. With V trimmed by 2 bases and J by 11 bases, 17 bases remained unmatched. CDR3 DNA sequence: TGCGCCAGCAGCTTCACAGGACCGGGACAGGCTGAGGGGTACACCTTC. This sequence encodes CASSFTGPGQAEGYTF.

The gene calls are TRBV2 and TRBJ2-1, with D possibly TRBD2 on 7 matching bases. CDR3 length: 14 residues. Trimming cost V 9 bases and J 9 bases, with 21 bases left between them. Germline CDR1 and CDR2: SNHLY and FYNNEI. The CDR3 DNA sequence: TGTGCCAGAGGGGGGACTATCCGGGGTTCTGAGCAGTTCTTC. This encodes CARGGTIRGSEQFF.

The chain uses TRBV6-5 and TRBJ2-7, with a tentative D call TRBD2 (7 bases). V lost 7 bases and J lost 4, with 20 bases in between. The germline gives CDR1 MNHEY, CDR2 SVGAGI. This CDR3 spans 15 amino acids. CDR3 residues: CASTRRGASGYEQYF. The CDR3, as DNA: TGTGCCAGCACCCGGAGGGGGGCTAGCGGTTACGAGCAGTACTTC.

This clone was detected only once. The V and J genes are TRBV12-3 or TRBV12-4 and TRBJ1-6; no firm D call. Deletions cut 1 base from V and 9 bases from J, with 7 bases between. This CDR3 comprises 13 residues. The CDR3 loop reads CASSLVPGSPLHF. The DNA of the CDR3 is TGTGCCAGCAGTTTAGTACCCGGTTCACCCCTCCACTTT.

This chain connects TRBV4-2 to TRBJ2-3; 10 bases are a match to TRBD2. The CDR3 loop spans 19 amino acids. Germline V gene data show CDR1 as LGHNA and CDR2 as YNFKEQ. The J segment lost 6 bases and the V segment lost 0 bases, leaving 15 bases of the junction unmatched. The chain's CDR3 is CASSQDYWSSGGLRDTQYF. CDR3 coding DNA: TGTGCCAGCAGCCAAGATTATTGGTCTAGCGGGGGCCTTCGGGATACGCAGTATTTT.

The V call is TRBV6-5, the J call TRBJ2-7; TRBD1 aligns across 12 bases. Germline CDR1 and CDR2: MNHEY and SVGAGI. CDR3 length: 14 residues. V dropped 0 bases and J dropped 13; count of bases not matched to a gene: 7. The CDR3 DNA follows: TGTGCCAGCAGTTACTCGATAGAGGGACAGGGGGCCTACTTC. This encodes CASSYSIEGQGAYF.

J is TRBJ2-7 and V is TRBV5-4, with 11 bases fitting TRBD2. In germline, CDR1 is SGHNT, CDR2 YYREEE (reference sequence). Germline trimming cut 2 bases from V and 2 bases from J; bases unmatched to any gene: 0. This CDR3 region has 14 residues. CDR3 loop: CASSFSGGAYEQYF. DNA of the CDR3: TGTGCCAGCAGCTTTAGCGGGGGGGCCTACGAGCAGTACTTC.

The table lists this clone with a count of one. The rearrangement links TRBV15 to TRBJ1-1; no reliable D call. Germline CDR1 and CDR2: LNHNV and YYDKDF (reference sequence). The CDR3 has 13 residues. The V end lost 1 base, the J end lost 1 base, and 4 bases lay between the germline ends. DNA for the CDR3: TGTGCCACCAGCAGAGGACAGAACACTGAAGCTTTCTTT. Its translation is CATSRGQNTEAFF.

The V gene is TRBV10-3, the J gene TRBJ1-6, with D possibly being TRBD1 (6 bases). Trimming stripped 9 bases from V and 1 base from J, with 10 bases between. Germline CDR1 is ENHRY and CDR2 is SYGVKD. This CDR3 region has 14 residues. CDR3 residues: CAIRTESYNSPLHF. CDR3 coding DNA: TGTGCCATTCGGACAGAATCCTATAATTCACCCCTCCACTTT.

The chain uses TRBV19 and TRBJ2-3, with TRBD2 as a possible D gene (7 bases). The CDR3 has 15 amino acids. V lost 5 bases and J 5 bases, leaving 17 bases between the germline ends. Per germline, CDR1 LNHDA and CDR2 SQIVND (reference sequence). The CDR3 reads CASSSPAGARDTQYF. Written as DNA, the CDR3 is TGTGCCAGTAGTTCCCCCGCGGGGGCCAGAGATACGCAGTATTTT. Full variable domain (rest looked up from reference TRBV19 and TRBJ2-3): DGGITQSPKYLFRKEGQNVTLSCEQNLNHDAMYWYRQDPGQGLRLIYYSQIVNDFQKGDIAEGYSVSREKKESFPLTVTSAQKNPTAFYLCASSSPAGARDTQYFGPGTRLTVL.

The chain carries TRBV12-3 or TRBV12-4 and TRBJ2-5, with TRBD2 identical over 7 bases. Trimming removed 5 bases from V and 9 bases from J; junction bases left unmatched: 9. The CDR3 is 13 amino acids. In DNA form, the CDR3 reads TGTGCCAGCAGTGGCAGGCCCCGGGGGGCCCAGTACTTC. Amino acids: CASSGRPRGAQYF.

CDR3 residues: CASTAGQETQYF. As DNA, the CDR3 is TGTGCCAGCACGGCGGGGCAAGAGACCCAGTACTTC. The chain carries TRBV2 and TRBJ2-5, with D perhaps TRBD2 (6 bases). The germline gives CDR1 SNHLY, CDR2 FYNNEI. V shed 7 bases and J shed 2 bases, with 8 bases lying between them. The CDR3 runs 12 residues.

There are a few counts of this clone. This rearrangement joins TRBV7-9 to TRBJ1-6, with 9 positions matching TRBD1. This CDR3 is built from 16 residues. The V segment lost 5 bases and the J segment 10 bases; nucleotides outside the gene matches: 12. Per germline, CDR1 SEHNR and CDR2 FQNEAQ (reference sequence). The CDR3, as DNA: TGTGCCAGCAGCGACGGGACAGGGTTTGCAGGGTCACCCCTCCACTTT. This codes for CASSDGTGFAGSPLHF.

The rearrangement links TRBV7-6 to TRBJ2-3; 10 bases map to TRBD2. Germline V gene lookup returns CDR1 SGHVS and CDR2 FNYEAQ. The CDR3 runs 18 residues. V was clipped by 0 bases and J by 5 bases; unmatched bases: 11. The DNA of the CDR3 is TGTGCCAGCAGCTTAGCCGGGTTAGCGGGGGGACTTATAGATACGCAGTATTTT. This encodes CASSLAGLAGGLIDTQYF.

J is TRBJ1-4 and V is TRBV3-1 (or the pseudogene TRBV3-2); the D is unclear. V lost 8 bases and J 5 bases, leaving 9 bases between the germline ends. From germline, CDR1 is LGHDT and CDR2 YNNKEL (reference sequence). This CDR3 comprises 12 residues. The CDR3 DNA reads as TGTGCCAGCCTAGGATTCAATGAAAAACTGTTTTTT. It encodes CASLGFNEKLFF.

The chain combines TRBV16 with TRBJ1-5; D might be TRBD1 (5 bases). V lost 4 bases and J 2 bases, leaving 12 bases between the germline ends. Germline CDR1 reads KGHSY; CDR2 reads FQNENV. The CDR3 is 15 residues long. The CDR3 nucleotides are TGTGCCAGCAGCCTTATTAAAGGGGGCAATCAGCCCCAGCATTTT. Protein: CASSLIKGGNQPQHF.

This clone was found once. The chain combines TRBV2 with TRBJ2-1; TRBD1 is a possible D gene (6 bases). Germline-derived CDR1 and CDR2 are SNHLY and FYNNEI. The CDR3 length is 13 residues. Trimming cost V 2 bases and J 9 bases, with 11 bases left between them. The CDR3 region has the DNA TGTGCCAGCAGTGAACTATTAGGGGGTGAGCAGTTCTTC. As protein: CASSELLGGEQFF.

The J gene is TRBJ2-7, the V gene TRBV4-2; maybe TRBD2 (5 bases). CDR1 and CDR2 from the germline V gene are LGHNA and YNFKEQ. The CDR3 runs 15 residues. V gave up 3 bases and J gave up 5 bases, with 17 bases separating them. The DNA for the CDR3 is TGTGCCAGCAGCCATACTTCCGGACGGGGAAACGAGCAGTACTTC. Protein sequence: CASSHTSGRGNEQYF.

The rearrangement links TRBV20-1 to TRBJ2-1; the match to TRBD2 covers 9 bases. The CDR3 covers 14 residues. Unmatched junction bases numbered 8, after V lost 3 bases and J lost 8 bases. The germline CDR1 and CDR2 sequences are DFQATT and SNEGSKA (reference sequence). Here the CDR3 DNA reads TGCAGTGCTAGTATGATAGCGGGGGCTTATGAGCAGTTCTTC. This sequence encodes CSASMIAGAYEQFF.